This T cell receptor beta chain was documented in a study of cytomegalovirus exposure and HLA in healthy donors. PCR primers comprised 60 Vbeta and 13 Jbeta primers. In the study's own analysis: In a later analysis, 79 million or so unique TCR beta chains included roughly 11 million shared by two or more donors. Sequencing was performed with immunoSEQ multiplex PCR; in TCRdb, only in-frame clones are kept and a portion is missing. That table supplies the V and J calls and clone size; D and trimming were determined from the DNA. The sample gives about 110,000 clones, approximately 76% of which show up once; about 2.3% is in the top ten. Germline values: CDR1 SGHTA, CDR2 FQGNSA. Trimming stripped 2 bases from V and 7 bases from J, with 15 bases between. This CDR3 contains 15 residues.

The sequenced sample was PBMCs. The TCR sequence derives from a man aged 18-30 years in good health and CMV-seronegative. The V call is TRBV7-2, the J call TRBJ1-5; tentative D call: TRBD1 (6 bases). CDR3 sequence: CASSLSGTHNQPQHF. In DNA, the CDR3 is TGTGCCAGCAGCTTATCCGGGACACATAACCAGCCCCAGCATTTT.